The clone carrying this TCR beta chain was recorded a few times. The data belong to a study of regulatory T cells in long-lasting Graves disease. With iRepertoire HTBI primers and Arm-PCR of CDR3 regions, TCR beta libraries were built. Original analysis: The samples yielded about 63 TRBV and more than twelve TRBJ segments. Each CDR3 protein gets one entry after TCRdb re-called the multiplex PCR reads with MiXCR. TCRdb, rather than the study authors, made the V and J calls. The sample consists of 500,000 to 700,000 distinct CDR3 sequences, approximately 15% of them appearing once. Stated time point: newly diagnosed GD, antithyroid drugs for less than 3 months. With RNA extracted from PBMCs as input, the TCR library was made. V lost 2 bases and J lost 1, with 12 bases in between. The CDR3 covers 16 residues. CDR1 and CDR2 (germline): SGHVS, FQNEAQ. These same records also appear under a second study, on T cells in Graves' hyperthyroidism and ophthalmopathy. That report adds: Patients between 18 and 65 years old had hyperthyroidism, newly diagnosed and lasting under 2 months. Among thyroid clonotypes expanded above 0.001, most also appeared in blood.

The sequencing here drew on peripheral blood mononuclear cells (PBMCs), taken at new diagnosis, from a patient treated with antithyroid drugs. This chain joins TRBV7-8 and TRBJ2-1, with D unclear. The clonotype comes from a woman in her twenties or thirties with Graves disease. CDR3 in amino acids: CASSLQAERSYNEQFF. CDR3 bases: TGTGCCAGCAGCTTACAGGCCGAGAGGTCCTACAATGAGCAGTTCTTC. The entire variable domain, with the rest obtained from reference TRBV7-8 and TRBJ2-1, is as follows: GAGVSQSPRYKVAKRGQDVALRCDPISGHVSLFWYQQALGQGPEFLTYFQNEAQLDKSGLPSDRFFAERPEGSVSTLKIQRTQQEDSAVYLCASSLQAERSYNEQFFGPGTRLTVL.